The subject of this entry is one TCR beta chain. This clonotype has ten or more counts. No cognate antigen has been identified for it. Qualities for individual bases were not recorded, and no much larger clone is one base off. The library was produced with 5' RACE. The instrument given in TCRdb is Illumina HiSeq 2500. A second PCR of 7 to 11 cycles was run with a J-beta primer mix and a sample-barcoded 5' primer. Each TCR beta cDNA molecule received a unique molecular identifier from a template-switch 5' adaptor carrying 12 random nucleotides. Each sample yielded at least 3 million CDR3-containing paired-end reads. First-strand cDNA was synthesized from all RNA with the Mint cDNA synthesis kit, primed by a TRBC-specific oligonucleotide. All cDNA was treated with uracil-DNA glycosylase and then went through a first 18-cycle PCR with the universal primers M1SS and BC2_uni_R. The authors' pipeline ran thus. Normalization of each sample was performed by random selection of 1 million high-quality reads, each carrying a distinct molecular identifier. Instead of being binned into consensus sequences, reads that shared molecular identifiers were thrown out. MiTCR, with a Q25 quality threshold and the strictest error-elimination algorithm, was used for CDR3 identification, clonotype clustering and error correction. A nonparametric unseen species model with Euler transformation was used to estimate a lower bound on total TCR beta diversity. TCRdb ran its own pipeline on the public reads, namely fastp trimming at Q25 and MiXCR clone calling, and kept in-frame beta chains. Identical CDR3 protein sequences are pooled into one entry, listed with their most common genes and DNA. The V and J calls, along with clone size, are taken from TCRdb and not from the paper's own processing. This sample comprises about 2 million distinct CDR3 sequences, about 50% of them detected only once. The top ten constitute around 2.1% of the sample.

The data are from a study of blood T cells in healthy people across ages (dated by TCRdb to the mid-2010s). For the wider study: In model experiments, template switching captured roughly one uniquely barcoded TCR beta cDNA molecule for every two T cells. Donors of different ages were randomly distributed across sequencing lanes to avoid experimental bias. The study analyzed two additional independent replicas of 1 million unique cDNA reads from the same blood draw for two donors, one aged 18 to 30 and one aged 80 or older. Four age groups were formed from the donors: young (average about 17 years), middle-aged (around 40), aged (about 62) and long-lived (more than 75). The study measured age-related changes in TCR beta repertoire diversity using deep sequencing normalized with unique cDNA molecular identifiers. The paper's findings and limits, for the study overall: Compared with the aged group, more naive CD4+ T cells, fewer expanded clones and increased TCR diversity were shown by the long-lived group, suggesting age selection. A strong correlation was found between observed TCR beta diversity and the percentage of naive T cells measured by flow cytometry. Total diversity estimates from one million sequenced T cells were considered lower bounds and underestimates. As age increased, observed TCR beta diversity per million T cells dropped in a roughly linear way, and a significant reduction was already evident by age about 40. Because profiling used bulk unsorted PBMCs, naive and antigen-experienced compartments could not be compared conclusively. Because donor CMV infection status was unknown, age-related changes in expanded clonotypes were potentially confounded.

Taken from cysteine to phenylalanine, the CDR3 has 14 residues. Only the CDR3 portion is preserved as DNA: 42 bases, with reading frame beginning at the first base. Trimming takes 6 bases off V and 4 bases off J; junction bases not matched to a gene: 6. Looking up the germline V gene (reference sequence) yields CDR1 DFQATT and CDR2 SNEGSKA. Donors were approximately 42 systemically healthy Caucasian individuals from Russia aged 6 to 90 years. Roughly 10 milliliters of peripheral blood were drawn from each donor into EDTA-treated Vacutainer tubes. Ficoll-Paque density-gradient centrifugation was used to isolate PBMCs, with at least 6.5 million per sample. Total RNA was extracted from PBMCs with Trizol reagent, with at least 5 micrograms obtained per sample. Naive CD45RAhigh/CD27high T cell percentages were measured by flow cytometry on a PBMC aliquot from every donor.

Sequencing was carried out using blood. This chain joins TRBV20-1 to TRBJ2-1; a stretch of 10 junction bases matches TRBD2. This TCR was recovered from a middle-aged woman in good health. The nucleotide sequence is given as TGCAGTGCCAAGCTAGCGGGGGCATACAATGAGCAGTTCTTC. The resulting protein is CSAKLAGAYNEQFF.